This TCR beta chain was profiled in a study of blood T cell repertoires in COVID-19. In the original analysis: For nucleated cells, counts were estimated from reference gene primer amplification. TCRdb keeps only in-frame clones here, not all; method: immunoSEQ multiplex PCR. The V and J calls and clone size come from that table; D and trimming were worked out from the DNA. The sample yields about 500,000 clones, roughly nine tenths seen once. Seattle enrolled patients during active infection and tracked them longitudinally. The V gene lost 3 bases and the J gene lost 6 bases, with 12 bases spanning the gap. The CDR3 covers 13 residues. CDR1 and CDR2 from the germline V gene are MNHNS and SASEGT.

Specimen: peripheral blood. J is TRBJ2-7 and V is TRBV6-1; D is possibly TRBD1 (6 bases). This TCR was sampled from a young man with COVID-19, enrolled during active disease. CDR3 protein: CASSEGAGFEQYF. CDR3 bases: TGTGCCAGCAGTGAGGGGGCAGGGTTCGAGCAGTACTTC.